Below, 26 T cell receptor beta chains from the same sample are listed, as sequenced in a study of cytomegalovirus exposure and HLA in healthy donors. Amplification used 60 Vbeta primers and 13 Jbeta primers. Clones were sequenced by immunoSEQ multiplex PCR, and TCRdb holds only the in-frame ones, with some missing. Counted here are around 130,000 clones, about 9.4% occurring once; the ten biggest clones make up around 6%. Sequences were obtained from PBMCs. The receptors shown here come from a woman in her thirties or forties in good health and CMV-seropositive.

CDR3 region: CASSPQPGTGSYEQYF. The DNA of the CDR3 is TGTGCCAGCTCACCCCAACCAGGGACAGGATCCTACGAGCAGTACTTC. V gene TRBV18 combines with J gene TRBJ2-7; the match to TRBD1 covers 8 bases. CDR1 and CDR2 (germline): KGHSH, LQKENI. Trimming cost V 3 bases and J 1 base; bases outside gene matches: 8. The CDR3 is made up of 16 amino acids.

This clone has more than one count but fewer than ten. The chain carries TRBV6-4 and TRBJ1-2, with no clear D. V lost 0 bases and J lost 8, with 10 bases in between. This CDR3 contains 13 residues. Germline CDR1 MRHNA, CDR2 SNTAGT. This CDR3 is CASSDSGGRGYTF. CDR3 DNA sequence: TGTGCCAGCAGTGACTCGGGAGGCCGGGGCTACACCTTC.

The V call is TRBV7-9, the J call TRBJ2-7; 15 nucleotides line up with TRBD2. The CDR3 spans 17 residues. V was pared by 2 bases and J by 3 bases, with 5 bases of the junction left unmatched. Germline values: CDR1 SEHNR, CDR2 FQNEAQ (reference sequence). In DNA, the CDR3 is TGTGCCAGCAGCTTATGGACTAGCGGGGGGGTCCGCTACGAGCAGTACTTC. Its protein is CASSLWTSGGVRYEQYF.

J is TRBJ2-3 and V is TRBV9, with 13 bases identical to TRBD2. Germline CDR1 SGDLS, CDR2 YYNGEE. This CDR3 has 17 amino acids. V lost 2 bases, J lost 7 bases, and 10 bases stayed unmatched. The CDR3 is CASSVQPTSGGAHTQYF. In DNA, the CDR3 is TGTGCCAGCAGCGTTCAGCCCACTAGCGGGGGGGCCCATACGCAGTATTTT.

This clone has a handful of counts. This chain links TRBV5-1 with TRBJ2-6; D gene unclear. The V gene lost 0 bases and the J gene lost 0 bases, with 4 bases spanning the gap. This CDR3 has 15 residues. Germline V lookup: CDR1 SGHRS, CDR2 YFSETQ. The CDR3 region has the DNA TGCGCCAGCAGCTTGGTCTACTCTGGGGCCAACGTCCTGACTTTC. It translates to CASSLVYSGANVLTF.

This clone was counted only a few times. The chain uses TRBV28 and TRBJ2-7; D perhaps matches TRBD2 (6 bases). Germline V gene sequence: CDR1 MDHEN, CDR2 SYDVKM. The CDR3 is 13 residues long. Trimming took off 5 bases at V and 0 bases at J, with 8 bases between the two ends. CDR3 nucleotides: TGTGCCAGCAGTGGGGGGAGCTCCTACGAGCAGTACTTC. This encodes CASSGGSSYEQYF.

This clone came up a few times. CDR3 DNA sequence: TGTGCCAGCAGCTTTATGTCTCAGGCGAGGGACTCTATCCGGGGCTACACCTTC. Protein: CASSFMSQARDSIRGYTF. V usage is TRBV7-9 and J usage is TRBJ1-2; TRBD1 is a possible D gene (5 bases). The CDR3 has 18 residues. Between the trimmed V and J ends, which lost 3 bases and 8 bases, there was a span of 28 bases. In germline, CDR1 is SEHNR, CDR2 FQNEAQ (reference sequence).

This clone came up a few times. This chain connects TRBV6-5 to TRBJ2-6, with a tentative D call TRBD1 (6 bases). Germline V lookup: CDR1 MNHEY, CDR2 SVGAGI. The CDR3 covers 15 residues. The V gene lost 8 bases and the J gene lost 0 bases, with 11 bases spanning the gap. This CDR3 is CASSDSFSGANVLTF. The CDR3 DNA is TGTGCCAGCTCGGACAGTTTCTCTGGGGCCAACGTCCTGACTTTC.

This clone showed up just a few times. This CDR3 reads CASRQNSNRGTEAFF. The DNA for the CDR3 is TGTGCCAGCAGGCAAAATTCGAACAGGGGCACTGAAGCTTTCTTT. The chain joins TRBV14 to TRBJ1-1; the match to TRBD1 covers 7 bases. The CDR3 consists of 15 residues. V shed 6 bases and J 4 bases; nucleotides not matched to a gene: 11. Germline V gene sequence: CDR1 SGHDN, CDR2 FVKESK. Using reference TRBV14 and TRBJ1-1 for the parts outside the CDR3, the full variable domain is EAGVTQFPSHSVIEKGQTVTLRCDPISGHDNLYWYRRVMGKEIKFLLHFVKESKQDESGMPNNRFLAERTGGTYSTLKVQPAELEDSGVYFCASRQNSNRGTEAFFGQGTRLTVV.

The chain joins TRBV27 to TRBJ2-5, with 9 bases fitting TRBD2. Germline CDR1 and CDR2: MNHEY and SMNVEV (reference sequence). J was trimmed by 4 bases and V by 10 bases; bases with no gene match: 13. The CDR3 is 15 residues long. CDR3 sequence reads: CATSLAGGRGETQYF. The CDR3 nucleotides read TGTGCCACCTCCCTGGCGGGGGGGCGTGGAGAGACCCAGTACTTC.

For the CDR3, the DNA is TGTGCCAGCAGTGAAGCACAGGGAGAAGGCTACACCTTC. Protein sequence: CASSEAQGEGYTF. The V gene is TRBV25-1, the J gene TRBJ1-2; possibly TRBD1 for D (6 bases). The CDR3 has 13 amino acids. Germline V gene sequence: CDR1 MGHDK, CDR2 SYGVNS. Trimming stripped 2 bases from V and 8 bases from J, with 12 bases between.

The rearrangement links TRBV4-1 to TRBJ1-3, with 8 positions matching TRBD1. V dropped 5 bases and J dropped 3; count of bases not matched to a gene: 6. Germline CDR1 and CDR2: MGHRA and YSYEKL. The CDR3 consists of 15 residues. This CDR3 reads CASSTQGAFGNTIYF. The CDR3, as DNA: TGCGCCAGCAGCACGCAGGGGGCTTTTGGAAACACCATATATTTT.

The genes are TRBV5-1 and TRBJ2-5; TRBD1 is a possible D gene (6 bases). The V end was cut by 4 bases, the J end by 3 bases, with 13 bases between. The germline CDR1 and CDR2 sequences are SGHRS and YFSETQ. The CDR3 has 14 amino acids. CDR3: CASSLGTLKETQYF. Here the CDR3 DNA reads TGCGCCAGCAGCCTCGGGACATTAAAAGAGACCCAGTACTTC. Using reference TRBV5-1 and TRBJ2-5 for the parts outside the CDR3, the full variable domain is KAGVTQTPRYLIKTRGQQVTLSCSPISGHRSVSWYQQTPGQGLQFLFEYFSETQRNKGNFPGRFSGRQFSNSRSEMNVSTLELGDSALYLCASSLGTLKETQYFGPGTRLLVL.

This chain links TRBV20-1 with TRBJ1-1, with D uncertain. The CDR3 consists of 11 residues. Germline CDR1 DFQATT, CDR2 SNEGSKA (reference sequence). CDR3 coding DNA: TGCAGAACGGGGTGGGACACTGAAGCTTTCTTT. As protein: CRTGWDTEAFF.

This clone was seen a handful of times. The rearrangement joins TRBV5-6 to TRBJ2-3, with a possible D match to TRBD2 (6 bases). There are 14 residues in the CDR3. V dropped 3 bases and J dropped 5 bases, with 13 bases sitting between them. Germline CDR1 SGHDT, CDR2 YYEEEE. The CDR3 here is CASSWGVEGDTQYF. CDR3 in DNA: TGTGCCAGCAGCTGGGGGGTGGAGGGAGATACGCAGTATTTT.

The chain combines TRBV10-3 with TRBJ1-1; 9 bases are a match to TRBD1. J lost 5 bases, V lost 7 bases, and 8 bases had no gene match. Germline CDR1 and CDR2: ENHRY and SYGVKD. The CDR3 runs to 14 residues. The CDR3 DNA is TGTGCCATCACCTCACAGGGGGCGAAAACTGAAGCTTTCTTT. As protein: CAITSQGAKTEAFF.

V usage is TRBV7-8 and J usage is TRBJ1-1, with D possibly TRBD1 on 6 matching bases. This CDR3 has 14 amino acids. Looked up from germline, CDR1 is SGHVS and CDR2 is FQNEAQ. Trimming left V 2 bases short and J 2 bases short, with 9 bases between. CDR3 amino acids: CASSLFRGNTEAFF. CDR3 sequence (DNA): TGTGCCAGCAGCTTATTCAGGGGTAACACTGAAGCTTTCTTT.

Only a few counts were recorded for this clone. The rearrangement joins TRBV2 to TRBJ1-1, with 7 bases identical to TRBD1. The ends lost 8 bases at V and 5 bases at J; junction bases unmatched: 5. Germline-derived CDR1 and CDR2 are SNHLY and FYNNEI. The CDR3 spans 12 residues. CDR3 region: CASSTGMTEAFF. CDR3 DNA sequence: TGTGCCAGCTCGACAGGGATGACTGAAGCTTTCTTT.

CDR3 in DNA: TGTGCCAGCAGTCGACAGGGGGCGAACTATGGCTACACCTTC. Translating it yields CASSRQGANYGYTF. The rearrangement joins TRBV28 to TRBJ1-2; 10 bases align to TRBD1. V dropped 5 bases and J dropped 2; count of bases not matched to a gene: 2. Per the germline V gene, CDR1 is MDHEN and CDR2 is SYDVKM. This CDR3 region has 14 residues.

The chain has TRBV29-1 and TRBJ2-5; 8 bases match TRBD2. The CDR3 is 13 amino acids. V dropped 6 bases and J dropped 2; count of bases not matched to a gene: 5. Germline-derived CDR1 and CDR2 are SQVTM and ANQGSEA. CDR3 loop: CSVVLAVQETQYF. CDR3 in DNA: TGCAGCGTCGTACTAGCGGTTCAAGAGACCCAGTACTTC. The full variable domain, rest sourced from reference TRBV29-1 and TRBJ2-5, is SAVISQKPSRDICQRGTSLTIQCQVDSQVTMMFWYRQQPGQSLTLIATANQGSEATYESGFVIDKFPISRPNLTFSTLTVSNMSPEDSSIYLCSVVLAVQETQYFGPGTRLLVL.

The gene calls are TRBV7-2 and TRBJ2-5; weak D call: TRBD2 (6 bases). V shed 5 bases and J shed 11 bases, with 9 bases lying between them. Germline CDR1 and CDR2: SGHTA and FQGNSA. CDR3 size: 10 residues. CDR3 residues: CASSPEGQYF. The CDR3 DNA sequence: TGTGCCAGCAGCCCGGAGGGTCAGTACTTC.

This rearrangement joins TRBV16 to TRBJ2-2; tentative D call: TRBD1 (6 bases). From germline, CDR1 is KGHSY and CDR2 FQNENV. This CDR3 is built from 17 residues. The V end was cut by 1 base, the J end by 5 bases, with 17 bases between. The CDR3 DNA reads TGTGCCAGCAGCCAATTTGGCAGGGGAGAAAGAACCGGGGAGCTGTTTTTT. Its protein product is CASSQFGRGERTGELFF.

This clone showed up just a few times. The V call is TRBV11-2, the J call TRBJ1-1; 8 bases are a match to TRBD1. The V segment lost 5 bases and the J segment 1 base; nucleotides outside the gene matches: 15. Germline CDR1 SGHAT, CDR2 FQNNGV. The CDR3 runs 18 residues. CDR3 sequence reads: CASSRNWGTGATNTEAFF. The CDR3 DNA follows: TGTGCCAGCAGCCGAAATTGGGGGACAGGCGCCACGAACACTGAAGCTTTCTTT.

The CDR3 loop is CAGKTDRTAYEQYF. CDR3 DNA sequence: TGTGCCGGCAAAACCGACAGGACGGCCTACGAGCAGTACTTC. The chain is built from TRBV5-4 and TRBJ2-7, with D perhaps matching TRBD1 (6 bases). V lost 10 bases to trimming and J lost 2 bases, with 19 bases between them. Looked up from germline, CDR1 is SGHNT and CDR2 is YYREEE (reference sequence). CDR3 size: 14 residues.

Only a few counts were recorded for this clone. The chain carries TRBV5-1 and TRBJ2-5; possible D gene TRBD2, 7 bases. Germline CDR1 reads SGHRS; CDR2 reads YFSETQ. V lost 4 bases to trimming and J lost 5 bases, with 15 bases between them. The CDR3 has 14 residues. Here the CDR3 reads CASSTPEGGETQYF. CDR3 bases: TGCGCCAGCAGCACCCCGGAGGGGGGGGAGACCCAGTACTTC.

This clone was observed a handful of times. The chain links TRBV18 to TRBJ1-1; D is perhaps TRBD1 (6 bases). Per germline, CDR1 KGHSH and CDR2 LQKENI. V was shortened by 2 bases and J by 3 bases, with 10 bases between the two germline ends. CDR3 length: 14 residues. Here the CDR3 reads CASSPRDTYTEAFF. The CDR3 nucleotides read TGTGCCAGCTCACCAAGGGACACCTACACTGAAGCTTTCTTT.